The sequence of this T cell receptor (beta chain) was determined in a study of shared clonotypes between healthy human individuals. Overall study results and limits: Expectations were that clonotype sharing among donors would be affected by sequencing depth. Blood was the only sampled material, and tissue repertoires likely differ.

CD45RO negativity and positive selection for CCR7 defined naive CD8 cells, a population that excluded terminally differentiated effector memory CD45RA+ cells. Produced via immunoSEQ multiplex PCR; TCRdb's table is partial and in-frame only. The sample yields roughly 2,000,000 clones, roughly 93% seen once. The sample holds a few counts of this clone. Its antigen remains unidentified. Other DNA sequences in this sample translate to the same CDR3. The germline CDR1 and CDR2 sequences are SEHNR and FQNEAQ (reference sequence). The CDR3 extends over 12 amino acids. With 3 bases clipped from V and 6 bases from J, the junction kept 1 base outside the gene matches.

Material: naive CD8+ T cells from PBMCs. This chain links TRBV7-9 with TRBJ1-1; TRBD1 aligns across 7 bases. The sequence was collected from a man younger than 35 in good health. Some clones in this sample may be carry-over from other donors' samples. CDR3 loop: CASSFGTAEAFF. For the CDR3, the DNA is TGTGCCAGCAGCTTCGGGACAGCTGAAGCTTTCTTT.